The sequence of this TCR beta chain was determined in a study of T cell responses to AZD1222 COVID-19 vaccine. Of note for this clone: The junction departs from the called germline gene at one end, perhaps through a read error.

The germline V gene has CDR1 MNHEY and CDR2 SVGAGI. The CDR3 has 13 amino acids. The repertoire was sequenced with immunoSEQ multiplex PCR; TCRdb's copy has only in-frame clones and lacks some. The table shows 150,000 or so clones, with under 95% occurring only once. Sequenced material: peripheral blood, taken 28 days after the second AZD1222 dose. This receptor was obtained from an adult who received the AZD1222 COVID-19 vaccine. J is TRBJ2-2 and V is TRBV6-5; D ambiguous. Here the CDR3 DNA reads TGTGCCAGCAGTTACTCGAATACCGGGGAGCTGTTTTTT. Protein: CASSYSNTGELFF.